A selection of T cell receptor beta chains follows, all from one sample in a study of chemoradiotherapy in HPV16-positive cancers. Repertoires were generated with immunoSEQ multiplex PCR, while TCRdb's copy carries only in-frame clones and drops some. This table has over 15,000 clones, just under 80% appearing once. This material was acquired from a patient who underwent chemoradiotherapy. All receptors derive from a human donor with HPV-associated anogenital cancer. CDR3s include the opening cysteine and the closing phenylalanine or tryptophan. The order of the fields is J gene, D gene, V gene, clone size, CDR3 protein, CDR3 DNA. D genes are given only for firm matches. Clone size is shown for a subset of rows, as once, few, many or a class of expanded clone.

J: TRBJ1-4
D: -
V: TRBV6-6
size: -
CDR3: CASTPVWGRDEKLFF
DNA: TGTGCCAGCACCCCGGTATGGGGGCGCGATGAAAAACTGTTTTTT

J: TRBJ1-1
D: -
V: TRBV6-1
size: -
CDR3: CASRTVNTEAFF
DNA: TGTGCCAGCCGAACAGTGAACACTGAAGCTTTCTTT

J: TRBJ2-7
D: -
V: TRBV6-5
size: -
CDR3: CASSYSAGRIYEQYF
DNA: TGTGCCAGCAGTTACTCGGCTGGACGGATCTACGAGCAGTACTTC

J: TRBJ1-6
D: -
V: TRBV9
size: -
CDR3: CASSVGVGSYNSPLHF
DNA: TGTGCCAGCAGCGTAGGGGTTGGGTCCTATAATTCACCCCTCCACTTT

J: TRBJ1-1
D: -
V: TRBV2
size: -
CDR3: CASSEVALPQQGNTEAFF
DNA: TGTGCCAGCAGTGAGGTTGCCCTCCCCCAACAGGGGAACACTGAAGCTTTCTTT

J: TRBJ2-5
D: -
V: TRBV7-9
size: -
CDR3: CASSFPRDQETQYF
DNA: TGTGCCAGCAGCTTCCCTAGGGACCAAGAGACCCAGTACTTC

J: TRBJ1-3
D: -
V: TRBV28
size: -
CDR3: CASSFAPLNTIYF
DNA: TGTGCCAGCAGTTTTGCTCCCTTGAACACCATATATTTT

J: TRBJ1-4
D: -
V: TRBV18
size: -
CDR3: CASSLDGEKLFF
DNA: TGTGCCAGCTCACTGGACGGTGAAAAACTGTTTTTT

J: TRBJ2-7
D: -
V: TRBV5-7
size: -
CDR3: CASSLLHYYEQYF
DNA: TGTGCCAGCAGCTTGTTACATTACTACGAGCAGTACTTC

J: TRBJ1-6
D: -
V: TRBV5-6
size: -
CDR3: CASSLPGNNSPLHF
DNA: TGTGCCAGCAGCTTGCCGGGGAACAATTCACCCCTCCACTTT

J: TRBJ1-6
D: -
V: TRBV5-5
size: -
CDR3: CASSLKRLGASSYNSPLHF
DNA: TGTGCCAGCAGCTTAAAGCGTCTGGGGGCATCCTCCTATAATTCACCCCTCCACTTT

J: TRBJ2-3
D: TRBD2
V: TRBV11-2
size: -
CDR3: CASSLFPGLGTDTQYF
DNA: TGTGCCAGCAGCTTATTCCCGGGACTAGGCACAGATACGCAGTATTTT

J: TRBJ1-2
D: -
V: TRBV5-6
size: -
CDR3: CASSLLGHDPLGYTF
DNA: TGTGCCAGCAGCTTGCTAGGACACGACCCTTTGGGCTACACCTTC

J: TRBJ1-1
D: -
V: TRBV14
size: -
CDR3: CASSQEMNTEAFF
DNA: TGTGCCAGCAGCCAAGAAATGAACACTGAAGCTTTCTTT

J: TRBJ2-3
D: TRBD2
V: TRBV7-3
size: few
CDR3: CASSLKSTSGGTTDTQYF
DNA: TGTGCCAGCAGCTTAAAGTCGACTAGCGGGGGCACCACAGATACGCAGTATTTT

J: TRBJ1-3
D: -
V: TRBV29-1
size: -
CDR3: CSVEGRLSGNTIYF
DNA: TGCAGCGTTGAGGGACGGCTCTCTGGAAACACCATATATTTT

J: TRBJ1-2
D: -
V: TRBV28
size: -
CDR3: CASSFPGSYGYTF
DNA: TGTGCCAGCAGTTTTCCGGGATCTTATGGCTACACCTTC

J: TRBJ1-4
D: -
V: TRBV25-1
size: -
CDR3: CASSDGEGGRSEKLFF
DNA: TGTGCCAGCAGTGACGGGGAGGGGGGCAGGAGTGAAAAACTGTTTTTT

J: TRBJ1-1
D: -
V: TRBV6-4
size: -
CDR3: CASSDSSGAFF
DNA: TGTGCCAGCAGTGACTCCTCGGGAGCTTTCTTT

J: TRBJ1-2
D: TRBD1
V: TRBV28
size: -
CDR3: CASSLRNRGRFYGYTF
DNA: TGTGCCAGCAGTTTAAGAAACAGGGGGCGCTTCTATGGCTACACCTTC

J: TRBJ1-5
D: TRBD1
V: TRBV27
size: once
CDR3: CASSWTGKGVGQPQHF
DNA: TGTGCCAGCAGCTGGACAGGGAAGGGAGTGGGACAGCCCCAGCATTTT

J: TRBJ1-5
D: -
V: TRBV28
size: -
CDR3: CASSLPGSLLGLAQHF
DNA: TGTGCCAGCAGTTTACCGGGGAGTCTCCTTGGGTTAGCCCAGCATTTT

J: TRBJ1-4
D: TRBD1
V: TRBV30
size: -
CDR3: CAWSKDRVQKLFF
DNA: TGTGCCTGGAGTAAGGACAGGGTTCAGAAACTGTTTTTT

J: TRBJ2-6
D: -
V: TRBV27
size: large
CDR3: CASSPSTGFSGANVLTF
DNA: TGTGCCAGCAGTCCGTCGACAGGTTTCTCTGGGGCCAACGTCCTGACTTTC

J: TRBJ1-1
D: -
V: TRBV7-8
size: -
CDR3: CASSMWENEAFF
DNA: TGTGCCAGCAGCATGTGGGAAAATGAAGCTTTCTTT

J: TRBJ1-1
D: -
V: TRBV11-2
size: -
CDR3: CADGGGPDTEAFF
DNA: TGTGCCGACGGGGGAGGGCCGGACACTGAAGCTTTCTTT

J: TRBJ1-1
D: -
V: TRBV6-1
size: -
CDR3: CASSVRPRTASAFF
DNA: TGTGCCAGCAGTGTACGACCTAGGACAGCCTCGGCTTTCTTT

J: TRBJ1-5
D: -
V: TRBV19
size: -
CDR3: CASSPSTVGQPQHF
DNA: TGTGCCAGTAGCCCCTCGACAGTAGGTCAGCCCCAGCATTTT

J: TRBJ2-1
D: -
V: TRBV2
size: -
CDR3: CASSEGPGDNEQFF
DNA: TGTGCCAGCAGTGAGGGTCCAGGGGACAATGAGCAGTTCTTC

J: TRBJ2-3
D: -
V: TRBV7-2
size: -
CDR3: CASSRQGGGTDTQYF
DNA: TGTGCCAGCAGCCGACAGGGAGGCGGCACAGATACGCAGTATTTT

J: TRBJ2-3
D: -
V: TRBV25-1
size: -
CDR3: CASSRDGGADTQYF
DNA: TGTGCCAGCAGCCGGGACGGCGGAGCAGATACGCAGTATTTT

J: TRBJ1-6
D: -
V: TRBV27
size: -
CDR3: CASSWQGGSPLHF
DNA: TGTGCCAGCAGTTGGCAGGGTGGTTCACCCCTCCACTTT

J: TRBJ1-1
D: -
V: TRBV7-9
size: -
CDR3: CASSFPPGHTEAFF
DNA: TGTGCCAGCAGCTTCCCCCCCGGGCACACTGAAGCTTTCTTT

J: TRBJ1-4
D: TRBD1
V: TRBV6-5
size: -
CDR3: CASRQGADEKLFF
DNA: TGTGCCAGCAGACAGGGGGCGGATGAAAAACTGTTTTTT

J: TRBJ1-1
D: -
V: TRBV7-2
size: -
CDR3: CASSWSMTGYNTEAFF
DNA: TGTGCCAGCAGCTGGTCCATGACGGGTTACAACACTGAAGCTTTCTTT

J: TRBJ2-4
D: -
V: TRBV28
size: -
CDR3: CASSSGRGNIQYF
DNA: TGTGCCAGCAGTTCGGGACGGGGAAACATTCAGTACTTC

J: TRBJ1-1
D: -
V: TRBV5-4
size: -
CDR3: CASSLGAGVMNTEAFF
DNA: TGTGCCAGCAGCTTGGGCGCCGGGGTCATGAACACTGAAGCTTTCTTT

J: TRBJ1-2
D: -
V: TRBV5-1
size: -
CDR3: CASSLEGGPNYGYTF
DNA: TGCGCCAGCAGCCTGGAAGGAGGGCCGAACTATGGCTACACCTTC

J: TRBJ1-1
D: -
V: TRBV5-4
size: -
CDR3: CASSLRKDSWGTEAFF
DNA: TGTGCCAGCAGCTTGAGAAAGGATAGCTGGGGCACTGAAGCTTTCTTT

J: TRBJ1-4
D: -
V: TRBV5-4
size: -
CDR3: CASSYPDREEKLFF
DNA: TGTGCCAGCAGCTACCCGGACAGAGAGGAAAAACTGTTTTTT

J: TRBJ1-2
D: -
V: TRBV27
size: -
CDR3: CASSLSGGSGYGYTF
DNA: TGTGCCAGCAGTTTATCGGGGGGGTCGGGCTATGGCTACACCTTC

J: TRBJ2-1
D: TRBD2
V: TRBV4-1
size: -
CDR3: CASSQDRSGGAFSNEQFF
DNA: TGCGCCAGCAGCCAAGATCGGAGCGGGGGGGCTTTCTCCAATGAGCAGTTCTTC

J: TRBJ2-1
D: -
V: TRBV5-1
size: -
CDR3: CASSLLGQNEQFF
DNA: TGCGCCAGCAGCTTGCTGGGCCAAAATGAGCAGTTCTTC

J: TRBJ2-7
D: -
V: TRBV6-6
size: -
CDR3: CASSLDSTQIYEQYF
DNA: TGTGCCAGCAGTCTCGACAGCACACAAATTTACGAGCAGTACTTC

J: TRBJ1-5
D: -
V: TRBV29-1
size: few
CDR3: CSVVNGPNQPQHF
DNA: TGCAGCGTTGTTAACGGCCCCAATCAGCCCCAGCATTTT

J: TRBJ2-3
D: -
V: TRBV7-9
size: once
CDR3: CASSFGSTQYF
DNA: TGTGCCAGCAGCTTTGGGAGTACGCAGTATTTT

J: TRBJ1-2
D: -
V: TRBV6-6
size: few
CDR3: CASRTSGTSNYGYTF
DNA: TGTGCCAGCAGGACCTCCGGGACCTCTAACTATGGCTACACCTTC

J: TRBJ2-5
D: TRBD1
V: TRBV4-2
size: -
CDR3: CASSRIVGQGQETQYF
DNA: TGTGCCAGCAGCAGGATCGTTGGACAGGGCCAAGAGACCCAGTACTTC

J: TRBJ1-2
D: -
V: TRBV18
size: -
CDR3: CASSPREGQDGYTF
DNA: TGTGCCAGCTCACCTCGGGAGGGGCAGGACGGCTACACCTTC

J: TRBJ1-1
D: -
V: TRBV11-2
size: -
CDR3: CASSLKGLNTEAFF
DNA: TGTGCCAGCAGCTTGAAGGGCCTGAACACTGAAGCTTTCTTT

J: TRBJ2-7
D: TRBD2
V: TRBV5-1
size: -
CDR3: CASSLREASGGRTYEQYF
DNA: TGCGCCAGCAGCTTGAGGGAAGCTAGCGGGGGGCGAACCTACGAGCAGTACTTC

J: TRBJ2-7
D: -
V: TRBV28
size: few
CDR3: CASSPTGRTPGNEQYF
DNA: TGTGCCAGCAGCCCGACGGGGCGCACCCCTGGGAACGAGCAGTACTTC

J: TRBJ2-2
D: -
V: TRBV12-2
size: -
CDR3: CASRRGDSAGELFF
DNA: TGTGCAAGTCGCCGCGGGGATAGCGCCGGGGAGCTGTTTTTT

J: TRBJ2-3
D: TRBD1
V: TRBV4-2
size: -
CDR3: CASSHEPTGETDTQYF
DNA: TGTGCCAGCAGCCATGAACCGACAGGGGAGACAGATACGCAGTATTTT

J: TRBJ2-5
D: TRBD2
V: TRBV10-2
size: once
CDR3: CASRETSLETQYF
DNA: TGCGCCAGCAGGGAGACTAGCCTTGAGACCCAGTACTTC

J: TRBJ1-1
D: -
V: TRBV7-9
size: -
CDR3: CASSLEGRKAFF
DNA: TGTGCCAGCAGCTTAGAGGGGCGGAAAGCTTTCTTT